This T cell receptor (beta chain) was identified in a study of blood T cells in healthy people across ages. Study-wide findings and caveats: The study lacked donor CMV status, which possibly confounded expanded clonotype changes.

This clonotype was seen ten or more times. Its antigen is as yet unknown. A sample-barcoded 5' primer and a J-beta primer mix were used in a second PCR of about 7 to 12 cycles. MiXCR, run by TCRdb on the 5' RACE reads, gives a single entry per CDR3 protein. The sample lists some 640,000 distinct CDR3 sequences; about 30% were seen once. The length of the CDR3 is 12 residues. CDR1 MNHNS and CDR2 SASEGT come from the germline V gene. Trimming cost V 4 bases and J 4 bases, with 7 bases left between them. Healthy individuals of Caucasian origin from Russia, aged roughly 6 to 90, served as donors. The V and J genes are TRBV6-1 and TRBJ1-2; D unresolved. This TCR came from an elderly woman in good health. Sequencing was carried out using blood. Written as DNA, the CDR3 is TGTGCCAGCAGTGTAGAGTTCTATGGCTACACCTTC. Translated: CASSVEFYGYTF.